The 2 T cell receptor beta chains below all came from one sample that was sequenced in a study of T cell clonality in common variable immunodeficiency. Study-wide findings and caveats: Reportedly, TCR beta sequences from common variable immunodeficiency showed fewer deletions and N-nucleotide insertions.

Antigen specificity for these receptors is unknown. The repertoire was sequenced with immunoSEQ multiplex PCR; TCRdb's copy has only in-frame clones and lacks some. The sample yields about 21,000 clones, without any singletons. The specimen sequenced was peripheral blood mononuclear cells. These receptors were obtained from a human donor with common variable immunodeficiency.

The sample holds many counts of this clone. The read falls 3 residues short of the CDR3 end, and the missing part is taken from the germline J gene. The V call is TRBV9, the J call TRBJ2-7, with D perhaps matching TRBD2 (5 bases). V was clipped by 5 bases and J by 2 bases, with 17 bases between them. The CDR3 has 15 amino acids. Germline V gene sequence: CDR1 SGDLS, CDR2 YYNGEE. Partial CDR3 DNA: TGTGCCAGCAGTCGCCTTGCGGGTCAAACCTACGAG. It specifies CASSRLAGQTYE. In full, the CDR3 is CASSRLAGQTYEQYF. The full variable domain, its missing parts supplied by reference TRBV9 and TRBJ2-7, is DSGVTQTPKHLITATGQRVTLRCSPRSGDLSVYWYQQSLDQGLQFLIQYYNGEERAKGNILERFSAQQFPDLHSELNLSSLELGDSALYFCASSRLAGQTYEQYFGPGTRLTVT.

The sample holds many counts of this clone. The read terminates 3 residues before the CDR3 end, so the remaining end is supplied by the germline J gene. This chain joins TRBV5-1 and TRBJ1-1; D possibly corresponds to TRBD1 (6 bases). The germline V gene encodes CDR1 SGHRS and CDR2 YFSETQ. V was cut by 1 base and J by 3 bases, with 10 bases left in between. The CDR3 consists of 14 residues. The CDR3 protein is CASSLWGRDTEAFF. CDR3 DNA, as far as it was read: TGCGCCAGCAGCTTGTGGGGGCGCGACACTGAA.